The 15 T cell receptor beta chains below were found in one sample sequenced in a study of monozygotic twins with inflammatory bowel disease. TCRdb re-analyzed the 5' RACE reads; it lists each CDR3 protein once, without DNA. The repertoire shows fewer than 550,000 distinct CDR3 sequences; the top ten hold 2.4%. Sequenced sample: blood. These TCRs come from a human donor with ulcerative colitis or Crohn's disease, or a healthy co-twin of an affected twin (not recorded which).

The chain joins TRBV7-9 to TRBJ2-1. The CDR3 totals 14 residues. Looked up from germline, CDR1 is SEHNR and CDR2 is FQNEAQ (reference sequence). CDR3 sequence: CASSISGRSDEQFF.

V gene TRBV7-9 combines with J gene TRBJ2-2; TCRdb calls TRBD2, which cannot be checked without DNA. Germline V lookup: CDR1 SEHNR, CDR2 FQNEAQ (reference sequence). CDR3 size: 17 residues. The CDR3 here is CASTETSGGAYTGELFF.

This rearrangement joins TRBV18 to TRBJ2-7; the TCRdb call, TRBD1, lacks DNA for checking. This CDR3 has 16 residues. Germline lookup yields CDR1 KGHSH and CDR2 LQKENI. The CDR3 reads CASSPLFTPEGYEQYF.

V usage is TRBV28 and J usage is TRBJ2-5; the TRBD2 assignment by TCRdb is unverifiable without DNA. CDR1 is MDHEN and CDR2 is SYDVKM in the germline V gene. This CDR3 contains 16 residues. The CDR3 reads CASIPRIAEGGETQYF.

V is TRBV5-6 and J is TRBJ2-2; TCRdb names TRBD1, which stays unverified in the absence of DNA. The CDR3 runs 16 residues. The germline CDR1 and CDR2 sequences are SGHDT and YYEEEE. The chain's CDR3 is CASSSRGTGGTGELFF.

The gene calls are TRBV5-6 and TRBJ1-2; there is no DNA to check the TCRdb D call of TRBD1. This CDR3 is built from 16 residues. Germline V gives CDR1 SGHDT, CDR2 YYEEEE. CDR3 region: CASSLNPGQGAYGYTF. The complete variable domain, with remaining parts taken from reference TRBV5-6 and TRBJ1-2, reads DAGVTQSPTHLIKTRGQQVTLRCSPKSGHDTVSWYQQALGQGPQFIFQYYEEEERQRGNFPDRFSGHQFPNYSSELNVNALLLGDSALYLCASSLNPGQGAYGYTFGSGTRLTVV.

The chain joins TRBV5-6 to TRBJ2-1. Germline CDR1 and CDR2: SGHDT and YYEEEE. This CDR3 is built from 16 residues. The CDR3 protein is CASSLERQVTYNEQFF.

V usage is TRBV4-3 and J usage is TRBJ1-5; the D gene TCRdb calls, TRBD1, cannot be checked with no DNA. The germline V gene has CDR1 LGHNA and CDR2 YSLEER. The CDR3 is 15 residues long. CDR3 loop: CASSVDNESNQPQHF.

The V call is TRBV6-6, the J call TRBJ2-5; TCRdb's D gene call, TRBD2, goes unchecked for lack of DNA. Germline V CDR1 and CDR2: MNHNY, SVGAGI (reference sequence). This CDR3 is 14 amino acids long. CDR3 amino acids: CASSYESGKETQYF.

This chain connects TRBV5-1 to TRBJ2-1. The CDR3 runs 14 residues. Per the germline V gene, CDR1 is SGHRS and CDR2 is YFSETQ. The CDR3 region is CASSLDSSYNEQFF.

This chain links TRBV18 with TRBJ2-3. Looked up from germline, CDR1 is KGHSH and CDR2 is LQKENI. This CDR3 is built from 15 residues. CDR3 region: CASSPSSSSTDTQYF.

The chain uses TRBV4-1 and TRBJ2-7; TCRdb's D gene call, TRBD1, goes unchecked for lack of DNA. This CDR3 is 16 amino acids long. Germline V CDR1 and CDR2: MGHRA, YSYEKL. The CDR3 spells CASSQQGGLSSYEQYF.

The J gene is TRBJ2-2, the V gene TRBV14; the D gene TCRdb calls, TRBD2, cannot be checked with no DNA. This CDR3 has 16 residues. Germline V gives CDR1 SGHDN, CDR2 FVKESK. CDR3 sequence: CASSQLSGGVRGELFF. The variable domain in full, completed from reference TRBV14 and TRBJ2-2, reads EAGVTQFPSHSVIEKGQTVTLRCDPISGHDNLYWYRRVMGKEIKFLLHFVKESKQDESGMPNNRFLAERTGGTYSTLKVQPAELEDSGVYFCASSQLSGGVRGELFFGEGSRLTVL.

The chain is built from TRBV28 and TRBJ2-1; TCRdb's D call, TRBD2, is unchecked because there is no DNA. This CDR3 has 15 residues. From germline, CDR1 is MDHEN and CDR2 SYDVKM. This chain's CDR3 is CASTLLSGTNNEQFF.

V is TRBV5-4 and J is TRBJ2-3; checking the TCRdb D call of TRBD1 is not possible without DNA. CDR1 and CDR2 from the germline V gene are SGHNT and YYREEE (reference sequence). This CDR3 is 13 amino acids long. CDR3 sequence reads: CASSLAGGDTQYF. The entire variable domain, with the rest obtained from reference TRBV5-4 and TRBJ2-3, is as follows: ETGVTQSPTHLIKTRGQQVTLRCSSQSGHNTVSWYQQALGQGPQFIFQYYREEENGRGNFPPRFSGLQFPNYSSELNVNALELDDSALYLCASSLAGGDTQYFGPGTRLTVL.